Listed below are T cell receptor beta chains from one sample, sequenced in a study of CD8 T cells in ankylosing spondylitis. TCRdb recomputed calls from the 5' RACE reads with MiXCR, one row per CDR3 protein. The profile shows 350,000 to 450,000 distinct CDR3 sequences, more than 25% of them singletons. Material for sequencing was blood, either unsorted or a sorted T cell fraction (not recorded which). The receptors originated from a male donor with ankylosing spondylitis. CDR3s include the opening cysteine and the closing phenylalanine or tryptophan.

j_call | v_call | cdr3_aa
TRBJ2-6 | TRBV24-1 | CATSDPSAGELTGANVLTF
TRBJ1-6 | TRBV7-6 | CASSLATGENNSPLHF
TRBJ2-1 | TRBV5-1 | CASSSQQVSNRGYNEQFF
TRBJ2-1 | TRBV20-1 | CSARDPRRGNEQFF
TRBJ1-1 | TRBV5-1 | CASSRRGVGAEAFF
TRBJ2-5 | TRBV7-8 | CASSHTEETQYF
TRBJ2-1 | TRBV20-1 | CSASPLISGYNEQFF
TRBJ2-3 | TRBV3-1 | CASSAPAADTQYF
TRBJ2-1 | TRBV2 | CASSERRSNNEQFF
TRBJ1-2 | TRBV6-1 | CASSPNRPSRAGYTF
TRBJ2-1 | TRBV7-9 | CASSPRSGLAGNNEQFF
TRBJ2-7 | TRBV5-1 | CASSFSQGYTYEQYF
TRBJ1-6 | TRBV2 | CASRAMTANSPLHF
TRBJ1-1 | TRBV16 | CASSQSLQGAFF
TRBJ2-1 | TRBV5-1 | CASSLEPSGTVGDEQFF
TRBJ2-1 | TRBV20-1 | CSSGLPGNEQFF
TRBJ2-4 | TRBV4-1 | CASSQVGVTARAKNIQYF
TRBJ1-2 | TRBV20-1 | CSAPLRRSLKYGYTF
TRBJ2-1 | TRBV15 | CATSREGSGTPNEQFF
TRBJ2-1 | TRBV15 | CATSRDPGSSYNEQFF
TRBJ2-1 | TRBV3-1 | CASSHMSEQFF
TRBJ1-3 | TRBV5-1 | CASSGDWLSSGNTIYF
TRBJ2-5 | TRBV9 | CASSVSGKETQYF
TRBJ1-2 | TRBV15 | CATSRGGDGYGYTF
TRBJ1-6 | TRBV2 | CASSERVYSPLHF
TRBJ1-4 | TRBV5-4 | CASSSGGGHEKLFF
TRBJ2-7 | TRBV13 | CASSLASTSGSGEQYF
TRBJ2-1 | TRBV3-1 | CASSTVRGQSEQFF
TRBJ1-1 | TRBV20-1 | CSASPGGKTEAFF
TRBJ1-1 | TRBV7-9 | CASSLQGLQYTEAFF
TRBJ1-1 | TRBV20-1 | CSAGPDLNTEAFF
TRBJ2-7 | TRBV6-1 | CASKVQGWSSYEQYF
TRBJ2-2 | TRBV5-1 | CASSPAQGSGTGELFF
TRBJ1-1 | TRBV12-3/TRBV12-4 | CASSLGRGEAFF
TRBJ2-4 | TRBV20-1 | CSARTSGLAKNIQYF
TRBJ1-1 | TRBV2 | CASSAGLLNTEAFF
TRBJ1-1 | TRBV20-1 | CSARGPGATEAFF
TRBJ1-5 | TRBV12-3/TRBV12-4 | CASRHRGLGNQPQHF
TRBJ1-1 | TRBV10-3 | CAISESKGTEAFF
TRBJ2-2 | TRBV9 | CASSVGTGTSGSLSNTGELFF
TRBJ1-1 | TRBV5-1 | CASSDQGRNTEAFF
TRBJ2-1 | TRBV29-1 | CSVRTGGRSEQFF
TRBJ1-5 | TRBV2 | CASSDKQGGSQPQHF
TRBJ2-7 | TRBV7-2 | CASSYGLAGEKQYF
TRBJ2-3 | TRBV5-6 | CASSYQRDTQYF
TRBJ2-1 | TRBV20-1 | CSARDRLTGGSLNEQFF
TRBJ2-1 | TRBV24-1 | CATSGVTSGRSYNEQFF
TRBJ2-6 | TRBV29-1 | CSVPGHPSGANVLTF